Sequencing of this T cell receptor (beta chain) was carried out in a study of identical twins. Findings and caveats of the study: Less excess twin sharing appeared in beta out-of-frame sequences.

The CDR3 spans 13 residues. V dropped 1 base and J dropped 4 bases, with 8 bases sitting between them. From germline, CDR1 is LGHDT and CDR2 YNNKEL (reference sequence). A note on this clonotype: Its antigen is not known.

TCRdb passed the 5' RACE reads through MiXCR, listing each CDR3 protein once. This repertoire shows 450,000 to 600,000 distinct CDR3 sequences, 20% to 25% found once; its top ten account for approximately 0.48%. These sequences were also reported in another study, on yellow fever vaccine responses in identical twins. That investigation notes: Each twin's T cell response to the vaccine was reported to look partly convergent and partly personalized.

The TCR originated in a young woman in good health. The sample was CD4+ T cells sorted from blood. V usage is TRBV3-1 and J usage is TRBJ2-7; unclear D gene. CDR3 bases: TGTGCCAGCAGCCAAGCGTCCTTATACGAGCAGTACTTC. Its protein product is CASSQASLYEQYF.